The 12 T cell receptor beta chains reported below all come from one sample, sequenced in a study of T cell repertoires in cytomegalovirus infection. TCRdb used MiXCR to reprocess the reads, holding one entry per CDR3 protein. Of 100,000 to 150,000 distinct CDR3 sequences in the sample, 30% to 40% are singletons; the top ten hold roughly 50%. These receptors are not linked to any known antigen. The sequencing used CD8+ T cells from cultured PBMCs, collected from culture after CMV antigen stimulation. These receptors originate from a human donor in good health (CMV status not recorded). Some clones in this sample may be carry-over from other donors' samples.

The V call is TRBV20-1, the J call TRBJ2-7, with D hard to call. This CDR3 is built from 17 residues. Germline V lookup: CDR1 DFQATT, CDR2 SNEGSKA (reference sequence). V lost 0 bases and J lost 4, with 22 bases in between. The CDR3 DNA reads TGCAGTGCTAGAGATCAAGATTGGGGTAGCCCCGAATACGAGCAGTACTTC. As protein: CSARDQDWGSPEYEQYF.

V is TRBV7-2 and J is TRBJ2-7, with 8 bases identical to TRBD1. The CDR3 runs 14 residues. The V gene's germline CDR1 is SGHTA and CDR2 FQGNSA. V gave up 2 bases and J gave up 7 bases; unmatched junction bases: 7. CDR3 DNA: TGTGCCAGCAGCTTAAGAATGACAGGGGAAGAGCAGTACTTC. Amino acids: CASSLRMTGEEQYF.

This clonotype has more than one count but fewer than ten. The chain links TRBV7-3 to TRBJ2-7; no clear D. CDR1 is SGHTA, CDR2 FQGTGA, per germline. CDR3 length equals 15 residues. V shed 2 bases and J shed 1 base, with 12 bases lying between them. The CDR3 loop reads CASSLLAEKSYEQYF. In DNA form, the CDR3 reads TGTGCCAGCAGCTTACTGGCGGAAAAGTCCTACGAGCAGTACTTC.

This clonotype was found once. V and J are TRBV12-3 or TRBV12-4 and TRBJ2-1; 13 nucleotides align to TRBD2. The trim removed 8 bases at V and 1 base at J, leaving 8 bases unmatched. The CDR3 is made up of 17 amino acids. The CDR3 sequence is CASATSGGAGSYNEQFF. The CDR3 DNA reads as TGTGCCAGCGCTACTAGCGGGGGGGCCGGTTCCTACAATGAGCAGTTCTTC.

This chain's CDR3 is CSARVGGPHNEQYF. In nucleotides, the CDR3 is TGCAGTGCTAGAGTGGGGGGGCCTCATAACGAGCAGTACTTC. The V call is TRBV20-1, the J call TRBJ2-7; maybe TRBD2 (7 bases). V gave up 1 base and J gave up 5 bases, with 15 bases separating them. The CDR3 runs 14 residues. Germline CDR1 and CDR2: DFQATT and SNEGSKA (reference sequence).

This clonotype was found a few times. Being one base from a much bigger clone, this may be a read error. The chain combines TRBV28 with TRBJ1-1, with 8 bases that match TRBD1. The CDR3 sequence is 14 residues long. Germline lookup yields CDR1 MDHEN and CDR2 SYDVKM. Losses at the gene ends were 3 bases for V and 4 bases for J; bases not matched to a gene: 4. This CDR3 reads CASSLTGESTEAFF. CDR3 bases: TGTGCCAGCAGTTTGACAGGGGAGAGCACTGAAGCTTTCTTT.

The chain recombines TRBV12-5 with TRBJ2-2; 10 positions match TRBD1. The CDR3 length is 18 residues. CDR1 is LGHNT and CDR2 is FRNRAP in the germline V gene. V trimming: 3 bases; J trimming: 3 bases; junction bases outside the gene matches: 10. The DNA for the CDR3 is TGTGCTAGTGGTTTTACACACTCCGGGACAGGGGACACCGGGGAGCTGTTTTTT. It is translated as CASGFTHSGTGDTGELFF.

The chain combines TRBV14 with TRBJ2-5, with 7 bases fitting TRBD1. This CDR3 contains 15 residues. Germline V gene data show CDR1 as SGHDN and CDR2 as FVKESK. The V gene end was trimmed by 1 base and the J gene end by 5 bases; junction bases not matched to a gene: 7. The CDR3 DNA reads TGTGCCAGCAGCCAAGGAGACAGGGTCCAGGAGACCCAGTACTTC. Amino acid sequence: CASSQGDRVQETQYF. Full variable domain (outside the CDR3, taken from reference TRBV14 and TRBJ2-5): EAGVTQFPSHSVIEKGQTVTLRCDPISGHDNLYWYRRVMGKEIKFLLHFVKESKQDESGMPNNRFLAERTGGTYSTLKVQPAELEDSGVYFCASSQGDRVQETQYFGPGTRLLVL.

The rearrangement links TRBV7-8 to TRBJ2-2, with D unclear. Trimming stripped 5 bases from V and 7 bases from J, with 8 bases between. The CDR3 consists of 12 residues. Per the germline V gene, CDR1 is SGHVS and CDR2 is FQNEAQ. DNA for the CDR3: TGTGCCAGCAGCGGAGTAGGCGGGGAGCTGTTTTTT. Translation gives CASSGVGGELFF.

In this sample, this clonotype turned up once. The chain recombines TRBV19 with TRBJ2-2, with D uncertain. V was pared by 7 bases and J by 8 bases, with 11 bases between. Germline CDR1 reads LNHDA; CDR2 reads SQIVND (reference sequence). This CDR3 comprises 12 residues. The CDR3 DNA reads as TGTGCCAGTACCATTCCGGCGGGGGAGCTGTTTTTT. Translating gives CASTIPAGELFF.

This clonotype was detected only a few times. This chain uses TRBV9 with TRBJ2-1, with TRBD1 identical over 9 bases. The ends lost 2 bases at V and 9 bases at J; junction bases unmatched: 15. From germline, CDR1 is SGDLS and CDR2 YYNGEE. The CDR3 spans 17 residues. The CDR3 is CASSVNTGTGTYREQFF. The CDR3 nucleotides are TGTGCCAGCAGCGTTAACACCGGGACAGGGACCTACCGTGAGCAGTTCTTC.

This rearrangement joins TRBV5-4 to TRBJ1-2; D is unclear. The CDR3 is 15 residues long. Germline-derived CDR1 and CDR2 are SGHNT and YYREEE (reference sequence). V was shortened by 5 bases and J by 3 bases, with 17 bases between the two germline ends. CDR3: CASRFTVSEDYGYTF. CDR3 DNA: TGTGCCAGCAGATTTACGGTATCGGAGGACTATGGCTACACCTTC.